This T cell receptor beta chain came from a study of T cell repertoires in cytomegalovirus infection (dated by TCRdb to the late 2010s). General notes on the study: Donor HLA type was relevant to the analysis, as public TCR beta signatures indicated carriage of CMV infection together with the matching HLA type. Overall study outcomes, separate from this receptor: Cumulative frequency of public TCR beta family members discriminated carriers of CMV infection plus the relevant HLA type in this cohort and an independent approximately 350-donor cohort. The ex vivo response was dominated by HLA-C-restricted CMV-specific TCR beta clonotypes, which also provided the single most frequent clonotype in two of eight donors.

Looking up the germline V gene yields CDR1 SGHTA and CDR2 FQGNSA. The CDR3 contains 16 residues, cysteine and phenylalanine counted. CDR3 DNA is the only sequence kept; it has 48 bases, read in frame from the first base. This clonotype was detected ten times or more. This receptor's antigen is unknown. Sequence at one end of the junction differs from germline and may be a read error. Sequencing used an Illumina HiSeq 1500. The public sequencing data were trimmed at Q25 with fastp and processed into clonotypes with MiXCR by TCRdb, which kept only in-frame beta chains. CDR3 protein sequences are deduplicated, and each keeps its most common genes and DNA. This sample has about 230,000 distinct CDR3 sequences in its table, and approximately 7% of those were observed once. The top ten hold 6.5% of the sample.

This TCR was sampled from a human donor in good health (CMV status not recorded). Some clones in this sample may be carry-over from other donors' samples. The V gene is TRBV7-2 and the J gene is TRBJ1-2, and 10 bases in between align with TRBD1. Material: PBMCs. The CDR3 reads CASSLAKLRDRGPDVF. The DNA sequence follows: TGTGCCAGCAGCTTAGCAAAATTGAGAGACAGGGGGCCGGACGTCTTC.